This T cell receptor (beta chain) appears in the sequencing data of a study of vaccination and CD4 T cells after COVID-19. This clonotype has more than one count but fewer than ten. Its antigen is as yet unknown. Trimming removed 2 bases at V and 5 bases at J, with 9 bases between. Germline V gives CDR1 SGHTA, CDR2 FQGNSA. The CDR3 covers 13 residues. The Oncomine TCR Beta short-read assay sequenced DNA from cultured CD4+ T cells. TCRdb independently ran MiXCR on the PCR reads; one entry per CDR3 protein. Of roughly 6,600 distinct CDR3 sequences in the sample, 40% to 55% are singletons; the top ten hold roughly a quarter. The treatment: approximately nine-day PBMC culture with coronavirus spike peptide pools or control peptides (ViraFEST assay). The unexposed donor provided CD4+ T cells, which were taken before the COVID-19 pandemic (2011-2018).

Specimen: CD4+ T cells from blood, cultured in vitro. This receptor was taken from a human donor in good health. The chain joins TRBV7-2 to TRBJ2-5; D unclear. CDR3 DNA sequence: TGTGCCAGCAGCTTACGAGCTAGGGAGACCCAGTACTTC. Translated: CASSLRARETQYF. The whole variable domain, remainder taken from reference TRBV7-2 and TRBJ2-5, is GAGVSQSPSNKVTEKGKDVELRCDPISGHTALYWYRQSLGQGLEFLIYFQGNSAPDKSGLPSDRFSAERTGGSVSTLTIQRTQQEDSAVYLCASSLRARETQYFGPGTRLLVL.